The TCR beta chain under discussion was sequenced for a study of T cell responses to AZD1222 COVID-19 vaccine (dated by TCRdb to the early 2020s). In the study overall: A total of roughly 240 trial participants underwent TCR sequencing, of whom some 210 received two doses of AZD1222 and roughly 25 received two doses of the MenACWY control vaccine. Trial participants were enrolled by age into 18-55, 56-69 and 70-plus year subgroups, with roughly 160, 29 and 62 TCR-sequenced participants respectively.

What the study reported, not specific to this receptor: Participants were mostly white British, with more females than males. The authors suggested clonal diversity may have been underestimated. Only five to seven AZD1222 recipients were SARS-CoV-2 seropositive at baseline, limiting conclusions about previously exposed vaccinees. Reportedly, almost half of the unique spike-specific TCRs recognized epitopes lying outside the regions that are mutated in the B.1.351 and B.1.1.7 variants. The whole spike protein was spanned by vaccine-associated CD4 TCRs, and dominant responses were seen in regions 160-218 and 743-854. No day 14 peak-response samples were available, so repertoires were characterized only after the peak T cell response. In the small 56-69-year group, the increase in depth fell short of significance, most likely because of low power. After two AZD1222 doses, spike-specific TCR breadth and depth were significantly higher than at day 0 and than in MenACWY recipients.

Notes on this clone: Its antigen has not been determined. No base quality values were provided; no much bigger clone lies one nucleotide off.

The sample's time point label is to be understood as: about 28 days (+/-7) after the second vaccine dose. Because spike-specific TCR depth and breadth did not differ between the two schedules, AZD1222 recipients who got a second dose at roughly 4 weeks were pooled with those who got a second dose at roughly 12 weeks. Samples from vaccinated people were obtained from the UK trials COV001 and COV002, which included a single-blind randomized controlled phase 2/3 trial of AZD1222 (ChAdOx1 nCoV-19) in healthy adults. For TCRbeta chain sequencing, PBMC samples were collected from trial participants at day 0 and at day 28 after the second dose. From V the trimming removes 4 bases and from J it removes 3 bases, while the gene matches leave 5 bases of the junction unaccounted for. The germline V gene (reference sequence) provides CDR1 LNHDA and CDR2 SQIVND. Including the terminal cysteine and phenylalanine, the CDR3 comprises 15 residues. Just the 45-base CDR3 DNA is kept, in frame starting at base 1.

The CDR3 regions of human TCRbeta chains were subjected to immunosequencing. In the original analysis: TCRs in the repertoires were compared against a reference library of SARS-CoV-2-specific TCRs that had been generated with the MIRA antigen-specificity platform. Breadth meant the fraction of unique TCRs that were SARS-CoV-2-associated, whereas depth meant the fraction of total T cells that were SARS-CoV-2-associated. Using the MIRA data, each spike-specific TCR was mapped to the spike region that the TCR reacts to and placed in a CD4 or CD8 class. Log10-transformed breadth and depth values were compared by one-way ANOVA with Sidak's multiple comparisons tests. TCRdb provides this immuneACCESS table in a form limited to in-frame rearrangements. Some clones are lacking; in checked studies, under half of them reflect an unresolved V gene, and why the rest are absent is not known. V, J and clone size derive from that table, while D and trimming were established from the DNA sequence. This sample is represented by 150,000 or so clones; over 90% of them were singletons. The ten largest clones represent around 3.5% of the sample.

The sequenced sample was peripheral blood, obtained 28 days after the second AZD1222 dose. The sequence derives from an adult who received the AZD1222 COVID-19 vaccine. Recombination joined TRBV19 with TRBJ1-5, and TRBD1 matches 8 of the central bases. The DNA sequence is as follows: TGTGCCAGTAGTAACGACAGGGGTGACAATCAGCCCCAGCATTTT. Protein translation: CASSNDRGDNQPQHF.